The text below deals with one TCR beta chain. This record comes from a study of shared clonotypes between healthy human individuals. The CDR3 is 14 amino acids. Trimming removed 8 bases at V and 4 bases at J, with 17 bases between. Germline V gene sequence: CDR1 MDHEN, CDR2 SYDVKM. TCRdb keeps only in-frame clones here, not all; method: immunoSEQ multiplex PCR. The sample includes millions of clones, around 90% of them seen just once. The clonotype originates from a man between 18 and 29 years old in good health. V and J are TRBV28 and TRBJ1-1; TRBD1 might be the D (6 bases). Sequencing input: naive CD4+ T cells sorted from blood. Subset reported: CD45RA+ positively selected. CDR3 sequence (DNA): TGTGCCAGCCGGTTGGGGGGGCGAGGCACTGAAGCTTTCTTT. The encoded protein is CASRLGGRGTEAFF. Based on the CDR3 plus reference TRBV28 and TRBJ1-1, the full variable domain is DVKVTQSSRYLVKRTGEKVFLECVQDMDHENMFWYRQDPGLGLRLIYFSYDVKMKEKGDIPEGYSVSREKKERFSLILESASTNQTSMYLCASRLGGRGTEAFFGQGTRLTVV.